These 32 T cell receptor beta chains originate from one sample sequenced in a study of T cell responses to AZD1222 COVID-19 vaccine. Repertoires were generated with immunoSEQ multiplex PCR, while TCRdb's copy carries only in-frame clones and drops some. The table records roughly 180,000 clones, roughly nine tenths of them present only once. The sequencing here drew on peripheral blood, taken on day 0 of AZD1222 vaccination. All receptors derive from an adult in good health.

This clone was seen a single time. V is TRBV4-3 and J is TRBJ2-7; D is possibly TRBD2 (5 bases). The V gene lost 1 base and the J gene lost 9 bases, with 13 bases spanning the gap. In germline, CDR1 is LGHNA, CDR2 YSLEER. The CDR3 is 13 amino acids. The CDR3 nucleotides read TGCGCCAGCAGCCAAGGGTTGGGGAGTGGGCAGTACTTC. Residues: CASSQGLGSGQYF.

As concerns this clone: The junction departs from the called germline gene at one end, perhaps through a read error. The CDR3 coding sequence is TGTGCTAGCAGCTCCGATTCATACAATGAGCAGTTCTTC. Its protein product is CASSSDSYNEQFF. The chain carries TRBV7-7 and TRBJ2-1; D remains ambiguous. Germline CDR1 reads SSHAT; CDR2 reads FNYEAQ (reference sequence). CDR3 size: 13 residues.

The J gene is TRBJ1-5, the V gene TRBV6-5, with TRBD1 matching over 7 bases. Germline V CDR1 and CDR2: MNHEY, SVGAGI. CDR3 length: 14 residues. The J segment lost 6 bases and the V segment lost 6 bases, leaving 8 bases of the junction unmatched. Written as DNA, the CDR3 is TGTGCCAGCAGCCAACAGGGGTGGGGTCAGCCCCAGCATTTT. Translating gives CASSQQGWGQPQHF.

The chain is built from TRBV13 and TRBJ2-7; TRBD2 agrees at 11 bases. The trim removed 10 bases at V and 5 bases at J, leaving 7 bases unmatched. The CDR3 has 13 residues. Per the germline V gene, CDR1 is PRHDT and CDR2 is FYEKMQ (reference sequence). CDR3 residues: CATSSGRTDEQYF. The CDR3 DNA reads TGTGCCACCTCTAGCGGGAGGACGGACGAGCAGTACTTC.

The genes are TRBV18 and TRBJ1-3; possibly TRBD1 for D (5 bases). The CDR3 contains 14 residues. Germline loops: CDR1 KGHSH, CDR2 LQKENI. V lost 6 bases, J lost 0 bases, and 9 bases lay in between. CDR3 sequence reads: CASSVDSSGNTIYF. CDR3 in DNA: TGTGCCAGCTCGGTAGACAGCTCTGGAAACACCATATATTTT.

The gene calls are TRBV11-2 and TRBJ1-2; D gene uncertain. V was cut by 5 bases and J by 8 bases, with 9 bases left in between. Germline-derived CDR1 and CDR2 are SGHAT and FQNNGV. The CDR3 has 11 residues. CDR3 loop: CASSPGRGYTF. CDR3 DNA sequence: TGTGCCAGCAGCCCCGGACGGGGCTACACCTTC.

The rearrangement uses TRBV19 and TRBJ2-5, with 9 bases identical to TRBD2. The ends lost 7 bases at V and 5 bases at J; junction bases unmatched: 2. In germline, CDR1 is LNHDA, CDR2 SQIVND (reference sequence). This CDR3 has 12 residues. CDR3 sequence: CASIGTSETQYF. CDR3 nucleotides: TGTGCCAGTATTGGGACTAGCGAGACCCAGTACTTC.

The chain employs TRBV27 and TRBJ2-1; possible D gene TRBD2, 6 bases. The ends were cut back, 6 bases at V and 4 bases at J, with 10 bases in the middle. CDR1 and CDR2 (germline): MNHEY, SMNVEV (reference sequence). The CDR3 loop spans 13 amino acids. In nucleotides, the CDR3 is TGTGCCAGCAGGATGGGGACTTACAATGAGCAGTTCTTC. Its translation is CASRMGTYNEQFF.

This chain joins TRBV5-1 and TRBJ1-1; D remains unclear. Germline V gives CDR1 SGHRS, CDR2 YFSETQ. V lost 7 bases and J lost 3, with 16 bases in between. The CDR3 runs to 14 residues. The CDR3 region has the DNA TGCGCCAGCTCCAATTCGTCGGGGTACACTGAAGCTTTCTTT. Translated, it gives CASSNSSGYTEAFF.

The chain is built from TRBV7-2 and TRBJ2-7, with D tentatively TRBD1 or TRBD2 (5 bases each). The CDR3 runs to 15 residues. Trimming took off 3 bases at V and 9 bases at J, with 21 bases between the two ends. Germline CDR1 and CDR2: SGHTA and FQGNSA. As DNA, the CDR3 is TGTGCCAGCAGCTTTGCCGGGACGGGTGACTATGGGCAGTACTTC. Translating it yields CASSFAGTGDYGQYF.

The chain joins TRBV5-1 to TRBJ2-7; 7 bases agree with TRBD1. The ends lost 0 bases at V and 3 bases at J; junction bases unmatched: 3. Germline V gene sequence: CDR1 SGHRS, CDR2 YFSETQ. This CDR3 spans 14 amino acids. The CDR3 loop reads CASSLGGGHYEQYF. In DNA form, the CDR3 reads TGCGCCAGCAGCTTGGGAGGGGGCCACTACGAGCAGTACTTC.

The chain uses TRBV12-3 or TRBV12-4 and TRBJ1-3; unclear D gene. Trimming cost V 6 bases and J 5 bases, with 5 bases left between them. CDR3 length: 11 residues. CDR3 in amino acids: CASSLRNTIYF. DNA of the CDR3: TGTGCCAGCAGCTTAAGAAACACCATATATTTT.

This rearrangement joins TRBV2 to TRBJ1-3; the match to TRBD1 covers 7 bases. The CDR3 contains 15 residues. V shed 2 bases, J shed 0 bases, and the junction held 1 base outside the gene matches. From germline, CDR1 is SNHLY and CDR2 FYNNEI. The CDR3 is CASSEPGGSGNTIYF. The CDR3 DNA follows: TGTGCCAGCAGTGAACCAGGGGGCTCTGGAAACACCATATATTTT.

Only one count was recorded for this clone. J is TRBJ2-7 and V is TRBV27; a weak D match, TRBD1 (7 bases). The CDR3 has 15 residues. Per germline, CDR1 MNHEY and CDR2 SMNVEV (reference sequence). V was clipped by 2 bases and J by 2 bases, with 13 bases between them. DNA of the CDR3: TGTGCCAGCAGTTTAGGTCAGGGGGAGGCCTACGAGCAGTACTTC. This sequence encodes CASSLGQGEAYEQYF.

The chain employs TRBV3-1 (or the pseudogene TRBV3-2) and TRBJ2-6; 9 bases match TRBD1. J was trimmed by 3 bases and V by 1 base; bases with no gene match: 4. CDR3 length equals 17 residues. Per germline, CDR1 LGHDT and CDR2 YNNKEL (reference sequence). CDR3 region: CASSQGTGGYGANVLTF. CDR3 nucleotides: TGTGCCAGCAGCCAAGGAACAGGGGGCTATGGGGCCAACGTCCTGACTTTC.

Of note for this clone: The junction shows a germline mismatch at one end, possibly a read error. The chain has TRBV7-2 and TRBJ1-5, with TRBD1 as a possible D gene (5 bases). Germline CDR1 reads SGHTA; CDR2 reads FQGNSA. This CDR3 spans 14 amino acids. CDR3 DNA: TGTGCCAGCAGCTTCTTCGACAGCAACCAGCCCCAGCATTTT. This gives the protein CASSFFDSNQPQHF.

The chain recombines TRBV7-9 with TRBJ1-1, with D perhaps matching TRBD1 (6 bases). V lost 4 bases to trimming and J lost 10 bases, with 16 bases between them. Germline CDR1 reads SEHNR; CDR2 reads FQNEAQ (reference sequence). The CDR3 runs 13 residues. The CDR3 reads CASSSAGEIVAFF. As DNA, the CDR3 is TGTGCCAGCAGCTCAGCAGGGGAGATAGTAGCTTTCTTT.

This chain links TRBV28 with TRBJ1-1; D is perhaps TRBD1 (5 bases). The CDR3 is 13 residues long. The V and J ends lost 3 bases and 1 base respectively, with 6 bases between them. The germline gives CDR1 MDHEN, CDR2 SYDVKM. The CDR3 loop is CASSFRGNTEAFF. The CDR3 nucleotides are TGTGCCAGCAGTTTTAGGGGGAACACTGAAGCTTTCTTT.

The chain couples TRBV29-1 to TRBJ1-1; 8 bases agree with TRBD1. CDR1 is SQVTM and CDR2 is ANQGSEA in the germline V gene. Unmatched junction bases numbered 6, after V lost 4 bases and J lost 5 bases. This CDR3 is built from 13 residues. Here the CDR3 reads CSVGTGPRTEAFF. As DNA, the CDR3 is TGCAGCGTTGGGACAGGGCCAAGGACTGAAGCTTTCTTT. Filled out from reference TRBV29-1 and TRBJ1-1, the complete variable domain reads SAVISQKPSRDICQRGTSLTIQCQVDSQVTMMFWYRQQPGQSLTLIATANQGSEATYESGFVIDKFPISRPNLTFSTLTVSNMSPEDSSIYLCSVGTGPRTEAFFGQGTRLTVV.

This chain links TRBV3-1 (or the pseudogene TRBV3-2) with TRBJ2-1; 8 positions agree with TRBD1. This CDR3 has 15 amino acids. V was pared by 0 bases and J by 9 bases, with 7 bases of the junction left unmatched. The germline CDR1 and CDR2 sequences are LGHDT and YNNKEL (reference sequence). Written as DNA, the CDR3 is TGTGCCAGCAGCCAAGATAGCAGGGGGCTTAGTGAGCAGTTCTTC. It is translated as CASSQDSRGLSEQFF.

The chain joins TRBV10-3 to TRBJ2-2; D may be TRBD1 (6 bases). The CDR3 runs 15 residues. Trimming cost V 6 bases and J 0 bases, with 11 bases left between them. The germline V gene encodes CDR1 ENHRY and CDR2 SYGVKD. CDR3 coding DNA: TGTGCCATCAGACACAGGGCGACGAACACCGGGGAGCTGTTTTTT. This encodes CAIRHRATNTGELFF.

The rearrangement joins TRBV7-9 to TRBJ2-7, with D possibly matching TRBD1 (5 bases). The CDR3 is 13 residues long. With 8 bases removed from V and 1 base from J, the gap between germline ends came to 12 bases. Germline V gene data show CDR1 as SEHNR and CDR2 as FQNEAQ (reference sequence). The CDR3 protein is CASGRVGSYEQYF. CDR3 DNA: TGTGCCAGCGGCAGGGTTGGATCCTACGAGCAGTACTTC.

The chain combines TRBV4-3 with TRBJ1-6; TRBD1 is a possible D gene (5 bases). CDR3 size: 17 residues. The V gene lost 4 bases and the J gene lost 5 bases, with 18 bases spanning the gap. Germline V gene data show CDR1 as LGHNA and CDR2 as YSLEER. The chain's CDR3 is CASSLTDQGVHNSPLHF. The CDR3 region has the DNA TGCGCCAGCAGCCTGACAGATCAGGGAGTTCATAATTCACCCCTCCACTTT.

Only one count was recorded for this clone. CDR3: CASSSNRGTPSQPQHF. DNA for the CDR3: TGTGCCAGCAGTTCGAACAGGGGAACTCCCAGTCAGCCCCAGCATTTT. The chain carries TRBV6-2 or TRBV6-3 and TRBJ1-5, with 7 bases identical to TRBD1. CDR3 length: 16 residues. Germline V gene data show CDR1 as MNHEY and CDR2 as SVGEGT. The V segment lost 4 bases and the J segment 6 bases; nucleotides outside the gene matches: 12.

This clone was counted only a few times. The rearrangement joins TRBV27 to TRBJ1-5; weak D call: TRBD1 (5 bases). The CDR3 has 14 amino acids. The germline V gene encodes CDR1 MNHEY and CDR2 SMNVEV (reference sequence). V lost 6 bases to trimming and J lost 3 bases, with 12 bases between them. The CDR3 DNA reads TGTGCCAGCAGCCCCGGAGGGACCAATCAGCCCCAGCATTTT. It yields the protein CASSPGGTNQPQHF.

This chain joins TRBV7-6 and TRBJ1-1; unclear D gene. The germline gives CDR1 SGHVS, CDR2 FNYEAQ. The CDR3 runs 14 residues. V dropped 6 bases and J dropped 0 bases, with 11 bases sitting between them. CDR3 DNA: TGTGCCAGCAGTAAACTCTCCTTGAACACTGAAGCTTTCTTT. Translation: CASSKLSLNTEAFF.

The chain has TRBV28 and TRBJ2-3; 8 bases are shared with TRBD1. Germline V gives CDR1 MDHEN, CDR2 SYDVKM. The ends lost 4 bases at V and 3 bases at J; junction bases unmatched: 3. The CDR3 covers 14 residues. The CDR3, as DNA: TGTGCCAGCAGTTCCGGGACAGGAACAGATACGCAGTATTTT. Amino acids: CASSSGTGTDTQYF.

The CDR3 bases are TGTGCCTGGAGTGTAGGGATGAACACTGAAGCTTTCTTT. Translating it yields CAWSVGMNTEAFF. This sequence joins TRBV30 and TRBJ1-1, with no clear D. The CDR3 runs to 13 residues. CDR1 and CDR2 from the germline V gene are GTSNPN and SVGIG (reference sequence). With 0 bases removed from V and 0 bases from J, the gap between germline ends came to 5 bases.

This chain links TRBV7-9 with TRBJ2-7; D ambiguous. The germline CDR1 and CDR2 sequences are SEHNR and FQNEAQ (reference sequence). This CDR3 contains 13 residues. V lost 5 bases, J lost 9 bases, and 17 bases lay in between. The DNA of the CDR3 is TGTGCCAGCAGCCCGGCCCCCAAATCCGCGCAGTACTTC. Translating it yields CASSPAPKSAQYF. Together with reference TRBV7-9 and TRBJ2-7, the CDR3 gives the full variable domain: DTGVSQNPRHKITKRGQNVTFRCDPISEHNRLYWYRQTLGQGPEFLTYFQNEAQLEKSRLLSDRFSAERPKGSFSTLEIQRTEQGDSAMYLCASSPAPKSAQYFGPGTRLTVT.

The chain links TRBV6-5 to TRBJ1-2, with 11 bases that match TRBD1. The CDR3 contains 13 residues. V was pared by 3 bases and J by 8 bases, with 2 bases of the junction left unmatched. Germline CDR1 MNHEY, CDR2 SVGAGI. CDR3 DNA: TGTGCCAGCAGTTATGGACAGGGGGCGGGCTACACCTTC. As protein: CASSYGQGAGYTF.

The V call is TRBV5-1, the J call TRBJ2-1; the match to TRBD2 covers 12 bases. Losses at the gene ends were 0 bases for V and 5 bases for J; bases not matched to a gene: 9. The CDR3 totals 18 residues. Germline V CDR1 and CDR2: SGHRS, YFSETQ. CDR3 sequence reads: CASSLGALAGGVNNEQFF. The CDR3 DNA sequence: TGCGCCAGCAGCTTGGGTGCGCTAGCGGGAGGGGTAAACAATGAGCAGTTCTTC.

The chain uses TRBV5-8 and TRBJ1-5, with TRBD1 identical over 7 bases. The junction had 3 bases not matched to a gene; V was cut back by 0 bases and J by 0 bases. This CDR3 has 16 amino acids. Germline V CDR1 and CDR2: SGHTS, YDEGEE. This CDR3 reads CASSLGQGGSNQPQHF. The CDR3 DNA reads TGTGCCAGCAGCTTGGGACAGGGAGGTAGCAATCAGCCCCAGCATTTT.